Shown below are 11 T cell receptor beta chains from a single sample sequenced in a study of CD8+ T cells in alopecia areata. Sample treatment: oral pan-JAK inhibitor, 5-10 mg twice daily. It was cDNA, reverse transcribed from extracted RNA, that served as the sequencing template. Generated by immunoSEQ multiplex PCR, the TCRdb table keeps only in-frame clones and is missing some. Of 150,000 to 250,000 clones in the sample, more than 45% are singletons; the top ten hold 5.5% to 6%. The sample here was CD4+ T cells sorted from blood, taken at week 24, from a patient treated with tofacitinib. The receptors come from a human donor with alopecia areata.

V is TRBV29-1 and J is TRBJ2-3; D call uncertain. The V gene's germline CDR1 is SQVTM and CDR2 ANQGSEA. V was cut by 7 bases and J by 2 bases, with 16 bases left in between. CDR3 size: 14 residues. CDR3 in DNA: TGCAGCGAGGTCCAGGCCCCCTTCACAGATACGCAGTATTTT. Protein product: CSEVQAPFTDTQYF.

This clone was detected only a few times. J is TRBJ2-5 and V is TRBV7-2, with D possibly matching TRBD1 (6 bases). Trimming took 2 bases from V and 4 from J, leaving 8 bases between them. The CDR3 has 13 residues. Per germline, CDR1 SGHTA and CDR2 FQGNSA. The CDR3 sequence is CASSLTQGETQYF. The CDR3 DNA is TGTGCCAGCAGCTTAACACAGGGAGAGACCCAGTACTTC. Using reference TRBV7-2 and TRBJ2-5 for the parts outside the CDR3, the full variable domain is GAGVSQSPSNKVTEKGKDVELRCDPISGHTALYWYRQSLGQGLEFLIYFQGNSAPDKSGLPSDRFSAERTGGSVSTLTIQRTQQEDSAVYLCASSLTQGETQYFGPGTRLLVL.

As DNA, the CDR3 is TGTGCCAGCAGCTTGTGGGCTAGCGGGAGAAGGCTCTACGAGCAGTACTTC. This codes for CASSLWASGRRLYEQYF. V gene TRBV5-6 combines with J gene TRBJ2-7; 10 bases map to TRBD2. The CDR3 runs to 17 residues. V lost 1 base, J lost 3 bases, and 10 bases stayed unmatched. The germline gives CDR1 SGHDT, CDR2 YYEEEE.

The chain recombines TRBV10-3 with TRBJ1-2, with D unresolved. Germline CDR1 reads ENHRY; CDR2 reads SYGVKD. V was trimmed by 2 bases and J by 4 bases, leaving 14 bases between them. The CDR3 loop spans 15 amino acids. The CDR3, as DNA: TGTGCCATCAGTGAGACAGCGACATCGATCTATGGCTACACCTTC. Translating it yields CAISETATSIYGYTF.

This clone appeared once. The V gene is TRBV7-2, the J gene TRBJ2-5; weak D call: TRBD2 (5 bases). CDR1 SGHTA and CDR2 FQGNSA come from the germline V gene. V was shortened by 7 bases and J by 11 bases, with 14 bases between the two germline ends. The CDR3 sequence is 11 residues long. The CDR3 sequence: CASTNMGEQYF. CDR3 in DNA: TGTGCCAGCACCAATATGGGAGAGCAGTACTTC.

The chain is built from TRBV30 and TRBJ1-2; the D is unclear. The CDR3 totals 14 residues. The germline V gene encodes CDR1 GTSNPN and CDR2 SVGIG (reference sequence). Trimming took off 0 bases at V and 0 bases at J, with 8 bases between the two ends. The chain's CDR3 is CAWSVPGANYGYTF. Written as DNA, the CDR3 is TGTGCCTGGAGTGTACCAGGAGCTAACTATGGCTACACCTTC.

The gene calls are TRBV29-1 and TRBJ2-2, with D unclear. CDR3 size: 15 residues. Germline V gives CDR1 SQVTM, CDR2 ANQGSEA. With 4 bases removed from V and 0 bases from J, the gap between germline ends came to 12 bases. In DNA, the CDR3 is TGCAGCGTTGTTAAAGGCGCCGCGAACACCGGGGAGCTGTTTTTT. Amino acids: CSVVKGAANTGELFF.

This clone was detected a few times. The rearrangement joins TRBV6-5 to TRBJ1-2; D is unclear. CDR3 length: 14 amino acids. Germline-derived CDR1 and CDR2 are MNHEY and SVGAGI. V gave up 0 bases and J gave up 4 bases, with 9 bases separating them. This chain's CDR3 is CASSYSTGPYGYTF. The CDR3 coding sequence is TGTGCCAGCAGTTACTCGACCGGACCCTATGGCTACACCTTC.

The rearrangement links TRBV19 to TRBJ2-2; D remains unclear. V was clipped by 3 bases and J by 1 base, with 9 bases between them. Per the germline V gene, CDR1 is LNHDA and CDR2 is SQIVND (reference sequence). The CDR3 runs to 15 residues. The CDR3, as DNA: TGTGCCAGTAGTATCCCTGGGCGGAACACCGGGGAGCTGTTTTTT. Its translation is CASSIPGRNTGELFF.

The chain recombines TRBV19 with TRBJ2-1, with D uncertain. Trimming pared 8 bases from V and 0 bases from J, leaving 5 bases between. This CDR3 is 12 amino acids long. Germline-derived CDR1 and CDR2 are LNHDA and SQIVND (reference sequence). The CDR3 loop is CASGSSYNEQFF. CDR3 in DNA: TGTGCCAGTGGTAGCTCCTACAATGAGCAGTTCTTC.

The rearrangement uses TRBV30 and TRBJ2-2, with a weak D call TRBD1 (5 bases). Germline CDR1 is GTSNPN and CDR2 is SVGIG (reference sequence). The CDR3 contains 13 residues. V shed 3 bases and J shed 6 bases, with 11 bases lying between them. For the CDR3, the DNA is TGTGCCTGGAGCGGTCAGGGCGCCGGGGAGCTGTTTTTT. Translating it yields CAWSGQGAGELFF.